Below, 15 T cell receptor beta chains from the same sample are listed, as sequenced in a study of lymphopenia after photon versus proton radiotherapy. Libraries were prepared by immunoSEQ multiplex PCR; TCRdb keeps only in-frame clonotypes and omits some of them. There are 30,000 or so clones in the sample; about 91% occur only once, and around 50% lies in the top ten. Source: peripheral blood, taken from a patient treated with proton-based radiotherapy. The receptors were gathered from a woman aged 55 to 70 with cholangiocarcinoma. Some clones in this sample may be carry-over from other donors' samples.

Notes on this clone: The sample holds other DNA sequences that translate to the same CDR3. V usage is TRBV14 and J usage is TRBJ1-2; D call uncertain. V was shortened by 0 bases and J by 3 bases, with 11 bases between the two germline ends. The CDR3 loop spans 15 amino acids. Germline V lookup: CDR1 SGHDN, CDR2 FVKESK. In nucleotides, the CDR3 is TGTGCCAGCAGCCAAGATCGTGGAGGGCACTATGGCTACACCTTC. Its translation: CASSQDRGGHYGYTF. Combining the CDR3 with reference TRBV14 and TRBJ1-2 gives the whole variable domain EAGVTQFPSHSVIEKGQTVTLRCDPISGHDNLYWYRRVMGKEIKFLLHFVKESKQDESGMPNNRFLAERTGGTYSTLKVQPAELEDSGVYFCASSQDRGGHYGYTFGSGTRLTVV.

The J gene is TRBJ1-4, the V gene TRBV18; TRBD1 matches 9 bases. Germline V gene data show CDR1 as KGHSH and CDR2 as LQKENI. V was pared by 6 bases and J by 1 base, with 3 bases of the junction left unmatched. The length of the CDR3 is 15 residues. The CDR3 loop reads CASSGQGLTNEKLFF. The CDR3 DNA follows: TGTGCCAGCTCGGGACAGGGTTTAACTAATGAAAAACTGTTTTTT.

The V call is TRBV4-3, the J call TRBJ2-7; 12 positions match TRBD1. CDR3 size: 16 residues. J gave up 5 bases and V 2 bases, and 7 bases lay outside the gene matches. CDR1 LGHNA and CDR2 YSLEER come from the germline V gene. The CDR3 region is CASSQSTGTGGDEQYF. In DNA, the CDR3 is TGCGCCAGCAGCCAAAGTACCGGGACAGGGGGCGACGAGCAGTACTTC.

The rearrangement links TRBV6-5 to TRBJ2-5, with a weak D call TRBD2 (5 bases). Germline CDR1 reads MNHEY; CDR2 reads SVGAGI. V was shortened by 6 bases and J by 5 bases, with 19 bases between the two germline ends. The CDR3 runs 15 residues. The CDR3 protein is CASRRRPTGYETQYF. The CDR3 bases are TGTGCCAGCAGACGGAGGCCAACCGGGTACGAGACCCAGTACTTC.

CDR3 nucleotides: TGTGCCAGCAGCCCACCCCCAGGAGGGCAGGGGGGTGAAAAACTGTTTTTT. Protein: CASSPPPGGQGGEKLFF. The chain combines TRBV7-6 with TRBJ1-4, with TRBD1 matching over 7 bases. Germline trimming cut 5 bases from V and 7 bases from J; bases unmatched to any gene: 16. Germline-derived CDR1 and CDR2 are SGHVS and FNYEAQ. CDR3 size: 17 residues. Supplemented by reference TRBV7-6 and TRBJ1-4, the full variable domain reads GAGVSQSPRYKVTKRGQDVALRCDPISGHVSLYWYRQALGQGPEFLTYFNYEAQQDKSGLPNDRFSAERPEGSISTLTIQRTEQRDSAMYRCASSPPPGGQGGEKLFFGSGTQLSVL.

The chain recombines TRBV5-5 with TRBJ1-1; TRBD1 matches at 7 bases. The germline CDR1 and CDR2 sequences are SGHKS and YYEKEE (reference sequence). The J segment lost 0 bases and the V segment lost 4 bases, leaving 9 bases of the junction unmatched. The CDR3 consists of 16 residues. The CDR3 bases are TGTGCCAGCAGCAATAAGAGACAGGGAATGAACACTGAAGCTTTCTTT. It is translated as CASSNKRQGMNTEAFF.

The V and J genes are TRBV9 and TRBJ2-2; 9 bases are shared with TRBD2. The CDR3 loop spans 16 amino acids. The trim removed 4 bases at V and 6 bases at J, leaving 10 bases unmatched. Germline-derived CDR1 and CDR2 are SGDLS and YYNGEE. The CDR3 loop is CASSISVLAGPGELFF. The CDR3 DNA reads TGTGCCAGCAGCATTAGTGTACTAGCGGGCCCCGGGGAGCTGTTTTTT.

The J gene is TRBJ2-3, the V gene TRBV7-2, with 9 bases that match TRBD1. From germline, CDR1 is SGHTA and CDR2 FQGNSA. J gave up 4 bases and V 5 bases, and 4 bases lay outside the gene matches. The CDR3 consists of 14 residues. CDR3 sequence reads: CASSVDRGADTQYF. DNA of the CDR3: TGTGCCAGCAGCGTGGACAGGGGTGCAGATACGCAGTATTTT. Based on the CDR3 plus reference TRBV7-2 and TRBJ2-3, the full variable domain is GAGVSQSPSNKVTEKGKDVELRCDPISGHTALYWYRQSLGQGLEFLIYFQGNSAPDKSGLPSDRFSAERTGGSVSTLTIQRTQQEDSAVYLCASSVDRGADTQYFGPGTRLTVL.

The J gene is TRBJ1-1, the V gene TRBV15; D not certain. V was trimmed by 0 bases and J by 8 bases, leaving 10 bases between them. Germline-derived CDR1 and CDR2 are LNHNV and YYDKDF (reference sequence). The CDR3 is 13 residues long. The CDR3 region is CATSRDSRPEAFF. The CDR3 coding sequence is TGTGCCACCAGCAGAGATTCCCGGCCGGAAGCTTTCTTT.

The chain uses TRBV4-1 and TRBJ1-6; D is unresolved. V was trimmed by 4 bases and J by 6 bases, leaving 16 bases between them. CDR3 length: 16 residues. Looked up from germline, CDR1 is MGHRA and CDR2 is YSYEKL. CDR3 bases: TGCGCCAGCAGCCCCGTGGCGAGTCTGCGTAATTCACCCCTCCACTTT. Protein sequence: CASSPVASLRNSPLHF.

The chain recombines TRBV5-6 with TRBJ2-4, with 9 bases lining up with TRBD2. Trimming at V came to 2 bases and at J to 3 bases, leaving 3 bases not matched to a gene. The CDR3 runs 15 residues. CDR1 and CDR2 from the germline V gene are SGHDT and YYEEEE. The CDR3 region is CASSFLAGNKNIQYF. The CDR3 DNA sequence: TGTGCCAGCAGCTTCCTAGCGGGGAACAAAAACATTCAGTACTTC.

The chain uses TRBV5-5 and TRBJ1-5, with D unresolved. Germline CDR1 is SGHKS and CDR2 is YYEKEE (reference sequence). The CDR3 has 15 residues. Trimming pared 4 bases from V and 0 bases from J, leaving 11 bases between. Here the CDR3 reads CASSRLGNSNQPQHF. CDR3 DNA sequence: TGTGCCAGCAGCCGATTAGGCAATAGCAATCAGCCCCAGCATTTT.

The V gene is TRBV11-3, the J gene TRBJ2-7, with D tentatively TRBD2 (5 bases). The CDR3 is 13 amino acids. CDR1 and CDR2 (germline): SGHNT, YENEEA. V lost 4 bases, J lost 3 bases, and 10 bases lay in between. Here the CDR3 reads CASSSGVNYEQYF. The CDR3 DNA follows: TGTGCCAGCAGCTCCGGGGTCAACTACGAGCAGTACTTC.

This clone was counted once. The CDR3 coding sequence is TGTGCCAGCAGCCCAGCCAACTACAATGAGCAGTTCTTC. Translated: CASSPANYNEQFF. The chain has TRBV7-2 and TRBJ2-1; no definite D call. This CDR3 region has 13 residues. The V gene's germline CDR1 is SGHTA and CDR2 FQGNSA. The germline V and J ends were trimmed by 5 bases and 3 bases, with 8 bases remaining between them.

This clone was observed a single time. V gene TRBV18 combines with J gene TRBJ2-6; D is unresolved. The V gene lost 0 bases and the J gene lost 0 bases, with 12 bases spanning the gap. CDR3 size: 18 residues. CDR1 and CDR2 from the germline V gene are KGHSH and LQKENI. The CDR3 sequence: CASSPPGLLDSGANVLTF. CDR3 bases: TGTGCCAGCTCACCACCCGGGCTATTAGACTCTGGGGCCAACGTCCTGACTTTC. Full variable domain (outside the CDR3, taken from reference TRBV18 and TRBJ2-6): NAGVMQNPRHLVRRRGQEARLRCSPMKGHSHVYWYRQLPEEGLKFMVYLQKENIIDESGMPKERFSAEFPKEGPSILRIQQVVRGDSAAYFCASSPPGLLDSGANVLTFGAGSRLTVL.